Below, 3 T cell receptor beta chains from the same sample are listed, as sequenced in a study of PD-1 blockade in classical Hodgkin lymphoma. Documented time point: cycle 4 day 1 (C4D1), after five to seven weeks of nivolumab. Every patient experienced relapse after autologous stem cell transplantation, and brentuximab vedotin exposure varied. Libraries were prepared by immunoSEQ multiplex PCR; TCRdb keeps only in-frame clonotypes and omits some of them. The sample records about 92,000 clones, about 83% being singletons. This material consisted of peripheral blood mononuclear cells (PBMCs), taken before the fourth cycle of nivolumab. Receptors were obtained from a human donor with classical Hodgkin lymphoma.

Only one count was recorded for this clone. This chain connects TRBV19 to TRBJ2-3, with TRBD2 as a possible D gene (5 bases). The CDR3 sequence is 15 residues long. From germline, CDR1 is LNHDA and CDR2 SQIVND (reference sequence). Trimming pared 5 bases from V and 1 base from J, leaving 13 bases between. The CDR3 DNA is TGTGCCAGTAGTCCTAGCCGGAGTGGCACAGATACGCAGTATTTT. Translating it yields CASSPSRSGTDTQYF.

The rearrangement joins TRBV6-7 to TRBJ1-5; D is unclear. Being an ORF, TRBV6-7 has a function that is uncertain. Trimming left V 2 bases short and J 2 bases short, with 16 bases between. This CDR3 has 17 residues. In nucleotides, the CDR3 is TGTGCCAGCAGTTACCGGCCCCCCCTTGGAGGCAATCAGCCCCAGCATTTT. Translated, it gives CASSYRPPLGGNQPQHF.

This clone was seen a single time. The chain combines TRBV19 with TRBJ2-3, with TRBD2 matching 12 bases. This CDR3 comprises 16 residues. Unmatched junction bases numbered 6, after V lost 6 bases and J lost 2 bases. The germline gives CDR1 LNHDA, CDR2 SQIVND (reference sequence). CDR3 nucleotides: TGTGCCAGTAGGGGATCTAGCGGGGGGGTCACAGATACGCAGTATTTT. It specifies CASRGSSGGVTDTQYF.